This TCR beta chain was identified in a study of monozygotic twins with inflammatory bowel disease. Study-level results: No difference in repertoire similarity was seen between concordant and discordant twins, possibly because power was limited. Healthy twins shared more clonotypes with others than IBD patients, most markedly active ones.

The germline gives CDR1 MNHNS, CDR2 SASEGT. This CDR3 has 16 residues. TCRdb re-called the 5' RACE reads and catalogs CDR3 proteins one per entry, DNA excluded. This listing includes about 170,000 distinct CDR3 sequences. A word on this clonotype: Its specificity is unknown.

The gene calls are TRBV6-1 and TRBJ2-2; the TCRdb call, TRBD2, lacks DNA for checking. Material for sequencing was blood. The clonotype originates from a human donor with ulcerative colitis or Crohn's disease, or a healthy co-twin of an affected twin (not recorded which). This chain's CDR3 is CASRPSGREGTGELFF.